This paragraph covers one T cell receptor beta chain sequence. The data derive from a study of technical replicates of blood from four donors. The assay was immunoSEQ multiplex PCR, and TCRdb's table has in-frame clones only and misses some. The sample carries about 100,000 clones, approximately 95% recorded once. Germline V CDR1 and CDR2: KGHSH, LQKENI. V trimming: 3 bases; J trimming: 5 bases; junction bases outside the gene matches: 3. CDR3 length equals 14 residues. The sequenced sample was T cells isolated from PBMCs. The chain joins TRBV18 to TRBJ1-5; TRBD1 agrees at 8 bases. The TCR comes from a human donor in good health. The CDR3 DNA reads TGTGCCAGCTCACCGGCGGGACAGGATCAGCCCCAGCATTTT. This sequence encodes CASSPAGQDQPQHF.